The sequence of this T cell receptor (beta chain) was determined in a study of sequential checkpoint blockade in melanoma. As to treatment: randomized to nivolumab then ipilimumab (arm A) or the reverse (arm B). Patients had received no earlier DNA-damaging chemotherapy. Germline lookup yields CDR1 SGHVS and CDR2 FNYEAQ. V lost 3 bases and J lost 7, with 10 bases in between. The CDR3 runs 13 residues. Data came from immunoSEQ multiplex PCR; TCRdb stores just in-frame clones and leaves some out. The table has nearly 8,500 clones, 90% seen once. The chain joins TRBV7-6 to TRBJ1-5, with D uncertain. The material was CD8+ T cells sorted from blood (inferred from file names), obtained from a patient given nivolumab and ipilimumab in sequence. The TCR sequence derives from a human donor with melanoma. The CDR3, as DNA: TGTGCCAGCAGCTTCCAGTATAACCAGCCCCAGCATTTT. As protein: CASSFQYNQPQHF.